This T cell receptor beta chain was captured by sequencing in a study of blood T cell repertoires in COVID-19. Background on the study: Samples of COVID-19 (acute and convalescent) were obtained from the United States, Italy and Spain. Sample material is recorded as cDNA or gDNA derived from T cells, B-cell-depleted T cells, or PBMCs.

Researchers sorted participants into cohorts using their self-reported clinical history. Some clones are missing from TCRdb's copy, which holds only in-frame ones; the method was immunoSEQ multiplex PCR. The sample records 200,000 to 250,000 clones, around 90% being singletons. The CDR3 spans 15 residues. Germline V gene lookup returns CDR1 MNHEY and CDR2 SVGAGI. J gave up 5 bases and V 7 bases, and 7 bases lay outside the gene matches. The genes are TRBV6-5 and TRBJ2-2; TRBD2 matches 10 bases. Material: PBMCs or T cells enriched from blood (not recorded which). This clonotype was sampled from a woman in her 30s with acute COVID-19. CDR3 protein: CASNSGGASTGELFF. The CDR3 region has the DNA TGTGCCAGCAACAGCGGGGGGGCGAGTACCGGGGAGCTGTTTTTT.